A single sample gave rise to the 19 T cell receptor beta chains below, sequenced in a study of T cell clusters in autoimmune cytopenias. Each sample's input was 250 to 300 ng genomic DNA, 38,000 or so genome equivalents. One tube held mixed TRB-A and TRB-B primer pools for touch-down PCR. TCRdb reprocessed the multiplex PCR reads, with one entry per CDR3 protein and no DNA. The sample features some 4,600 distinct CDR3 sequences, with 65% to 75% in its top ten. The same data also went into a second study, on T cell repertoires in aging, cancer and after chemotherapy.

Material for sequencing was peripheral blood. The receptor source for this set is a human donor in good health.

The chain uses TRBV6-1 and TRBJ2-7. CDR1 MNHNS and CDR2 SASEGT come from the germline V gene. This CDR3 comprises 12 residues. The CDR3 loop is CASRSDGYEQYF.

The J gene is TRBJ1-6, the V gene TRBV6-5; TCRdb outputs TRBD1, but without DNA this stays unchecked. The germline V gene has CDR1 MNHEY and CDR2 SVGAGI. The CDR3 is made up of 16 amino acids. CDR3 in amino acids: CASSWTGSSYNSPLHF.

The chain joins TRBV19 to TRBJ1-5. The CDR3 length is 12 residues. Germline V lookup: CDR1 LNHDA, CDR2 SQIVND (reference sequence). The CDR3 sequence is CASSIPVEPQHF.

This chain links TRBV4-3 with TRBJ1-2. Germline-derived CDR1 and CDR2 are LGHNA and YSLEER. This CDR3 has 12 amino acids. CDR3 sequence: CASSQVTGGYTF.

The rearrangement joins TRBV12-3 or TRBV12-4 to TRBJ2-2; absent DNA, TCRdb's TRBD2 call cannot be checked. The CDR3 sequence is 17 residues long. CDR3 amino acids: CASSPGLAGGSTGELFF.

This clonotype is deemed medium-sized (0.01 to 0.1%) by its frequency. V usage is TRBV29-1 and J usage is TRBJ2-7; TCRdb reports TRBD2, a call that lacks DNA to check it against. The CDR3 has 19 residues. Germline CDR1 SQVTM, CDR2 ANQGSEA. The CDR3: CSVEEKRDGRLLGPYEQYF.

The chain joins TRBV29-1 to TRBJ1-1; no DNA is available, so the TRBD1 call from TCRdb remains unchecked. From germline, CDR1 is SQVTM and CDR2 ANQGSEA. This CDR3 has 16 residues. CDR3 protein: CSVEEGGTGADTEAFF.

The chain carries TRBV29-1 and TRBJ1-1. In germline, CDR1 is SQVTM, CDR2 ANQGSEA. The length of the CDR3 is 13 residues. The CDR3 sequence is CSVETGTNTEAFF.

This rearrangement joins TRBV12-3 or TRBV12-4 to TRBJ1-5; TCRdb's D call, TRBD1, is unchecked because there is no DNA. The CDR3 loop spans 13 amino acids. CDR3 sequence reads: CASRGGQNQPQHF.

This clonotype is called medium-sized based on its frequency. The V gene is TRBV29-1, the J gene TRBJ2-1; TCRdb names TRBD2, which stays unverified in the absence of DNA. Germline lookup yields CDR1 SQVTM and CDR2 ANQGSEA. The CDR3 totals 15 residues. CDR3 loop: CSVARTSGTYNEQFF.

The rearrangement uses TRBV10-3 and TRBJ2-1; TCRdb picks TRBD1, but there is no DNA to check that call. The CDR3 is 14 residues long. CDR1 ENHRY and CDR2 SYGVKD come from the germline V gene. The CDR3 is CAIRGTGVYNEQFF.

CDR3 residues: CASSKTQGAGELFF. The chain uses TRBV6-2 or TRBV6-3 and TRBJ2-2; TCRdb proposes TRBD1, but this gene call is untestable without DNA. The length of the CDR3 is 14 residues. CDR1 is MNHEY, CDR2 SVGEGT, per germline.

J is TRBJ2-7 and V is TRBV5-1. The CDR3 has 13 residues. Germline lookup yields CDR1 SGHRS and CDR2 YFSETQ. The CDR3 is CASSFTVATEQYF.

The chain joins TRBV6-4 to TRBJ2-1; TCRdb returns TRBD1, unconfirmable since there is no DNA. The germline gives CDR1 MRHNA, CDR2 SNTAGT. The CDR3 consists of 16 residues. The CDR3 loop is CASSDRRQGARNEQFF.

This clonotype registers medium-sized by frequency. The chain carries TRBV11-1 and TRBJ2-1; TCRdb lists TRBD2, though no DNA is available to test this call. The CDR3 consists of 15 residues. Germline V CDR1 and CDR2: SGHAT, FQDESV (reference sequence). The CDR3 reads CASSHLAGGLGVPFF.

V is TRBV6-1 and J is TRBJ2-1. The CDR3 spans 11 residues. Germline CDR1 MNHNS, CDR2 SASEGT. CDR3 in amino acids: CASSEVGEQFF.

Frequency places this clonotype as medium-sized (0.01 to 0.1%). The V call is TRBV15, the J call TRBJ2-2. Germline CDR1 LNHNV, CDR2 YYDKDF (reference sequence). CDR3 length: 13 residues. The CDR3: CATSRDRTGELFF.

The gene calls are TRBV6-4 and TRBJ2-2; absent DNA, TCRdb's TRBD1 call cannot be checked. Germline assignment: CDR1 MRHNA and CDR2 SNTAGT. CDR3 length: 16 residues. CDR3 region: CASSETPGTATGELFF.

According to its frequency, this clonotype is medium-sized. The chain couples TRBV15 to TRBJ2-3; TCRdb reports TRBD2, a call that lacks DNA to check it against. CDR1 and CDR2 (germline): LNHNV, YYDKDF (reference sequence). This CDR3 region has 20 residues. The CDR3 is CATSRERAGRSGRTTDTQYF.